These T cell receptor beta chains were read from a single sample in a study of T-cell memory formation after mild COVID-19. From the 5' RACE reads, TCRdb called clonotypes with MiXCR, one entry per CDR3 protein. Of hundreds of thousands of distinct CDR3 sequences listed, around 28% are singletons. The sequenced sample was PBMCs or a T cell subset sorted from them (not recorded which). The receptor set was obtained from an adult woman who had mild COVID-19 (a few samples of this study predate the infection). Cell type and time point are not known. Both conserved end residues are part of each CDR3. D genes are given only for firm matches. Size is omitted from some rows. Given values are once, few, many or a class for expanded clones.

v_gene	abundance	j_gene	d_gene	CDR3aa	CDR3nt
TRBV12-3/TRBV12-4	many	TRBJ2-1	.	CASSGPQGDEQFF	TGTGCCAGCAGTGGCCCCCAAGGCGATGAGCAGTTCTTC
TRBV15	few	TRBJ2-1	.	CATSIRRGYYNEQFF	TGTGCCACCAGCATCCGGCGGGGTTACTACAATGAGCAGTTCTTC
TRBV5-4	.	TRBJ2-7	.	CASRLGGAGHDEQYF	TGTGCCAGCAGGCTCGGGGGCGCAGGGCACGACGAGCAGTACTTC
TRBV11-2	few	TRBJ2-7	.	CASETGAGQGLEQYF	TGTGCCAGCGAAACTGGGGCAGGACAAGGTCTGGAGCAGTACTTC
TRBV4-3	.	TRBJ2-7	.	CASSQHQGSPYEQYF	TGCGCCAGCAGCCAGCATCAAGGCAGCCCTTACGAGCAGTACTTC
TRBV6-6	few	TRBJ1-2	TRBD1	CASAQGRTGLGSYTF	TGTGCCAGCGCTCAAGGTCGGACAGGGCTCGGGAGCTACACCTTC
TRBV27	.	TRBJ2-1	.	CASSLASALGEQFF	TGTGCCAGCAGTTTGGCTTCGGCACTAGGGGAGCAGTTCTTC
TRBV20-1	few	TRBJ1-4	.	CSALEEGGTNEKLFF	TGCAGTGCTTTAGAGGAGGGGGGGACTAATGAAAAACTGTTTTTT
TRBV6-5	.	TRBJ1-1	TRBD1	CASSYSKGQEAFF	TGTGCCAGCAGTTACTCGAAGGGACAGGAAGCTTTCTTT
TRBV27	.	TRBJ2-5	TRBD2	CASSRLAGGQETQYF	TGTGCCAGCAGTCGACTAGCGGGGGGGCAAGAGACCCAGTACTTC
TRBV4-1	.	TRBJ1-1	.	CASSQGRLVMNTEAFF	TGCGCCAGCAGCCAAGGACGCCTCGTGATGAACACTGAAGCTTTCTTT
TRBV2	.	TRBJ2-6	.	CASSDVVSGANVLTF	TGTGCCAGCAGTGACGTGGTCTCTGGGGCCAACGTCCTGACTTTC
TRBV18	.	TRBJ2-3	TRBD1	CASSPYGQGSDTQYF	TGTGCCAGCTCACCTTACGGACAGGGGTCGGATACGCAGTATTTT
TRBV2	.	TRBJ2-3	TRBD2	CASSSLGYGRRTQYF	TGTGCCAGCAGCTCCCTCGGGTACGGGAGGAGGACGCAGTATTTT
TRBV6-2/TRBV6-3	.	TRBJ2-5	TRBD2	CASTDELALQETQYF	TGTGCCAGCACAGATGAACTAGCGTTACAAGAGACCCAGTACTTC
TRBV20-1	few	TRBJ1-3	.	CSAPDGLSGNTIYF	TGCAGTGCTCCGGACGGACTCTCTGGAAACACCATATATTTT
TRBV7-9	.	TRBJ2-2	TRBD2	CASSFLAGANTGELFF	TGTGCCAGCAGCTTCCTAGCGGGCGCGAACACCGGGGAGCTGTTTTTT
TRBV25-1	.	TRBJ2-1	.	CASSREEFVGFYNEQFF	TGTGCCAGCTCCCGAGAGGAGTTCGTGGGGTTTTACAATGAGCAGTTCTTC
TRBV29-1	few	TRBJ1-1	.	CSGDIGNTEAFF	TGCAGCGGGGACATAGGGAACACTGAAGCTTTCTTT
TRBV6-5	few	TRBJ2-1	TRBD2	CASSYSAGGPDYSNEQFF	TGTGCCAGCAGTTACTCGGCGGGAGGGCCTGATTATTCGAATGAGCAGTTCTTC
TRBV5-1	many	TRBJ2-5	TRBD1	CASSQTPTGGQETQYF	TGCGCCAGCAGTCAAACGCCCACAGGGGGCCAGGAGACCCAGTACTTC
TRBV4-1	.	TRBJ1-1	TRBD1	CASSLGQGGTADTEAFF	TGCGCCAGCAGCCTCGGACAGGGAGGCACGGCGGACACTGAAGCTTTCTTT
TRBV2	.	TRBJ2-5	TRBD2	CASSEATLAGVQETQYF	TGTGCCAGCAGTGAAGCGACACTAGCGGGGGTCCAAGAGACCCAGTACTTC
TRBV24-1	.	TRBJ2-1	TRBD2	CATSDPTRVAGVGNEQFF	TGTGCCACCAGTGACCCGACAAGGGTAGCGGGAGTGGGTAATGAGCAGTTCTTC
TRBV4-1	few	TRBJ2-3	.	CASSQIGSLDTQYF	TGCGCCAGCAGCCAGATTGGTAGTCTAGATACGCAGTATTTT
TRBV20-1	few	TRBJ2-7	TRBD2	CSAKRASGNYEQYF	TGCAGTGCGAAGAGGGCTAGCGGAAACTACGAGCAGTACTTC
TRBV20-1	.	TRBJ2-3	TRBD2	CSASRTSGGTQYF	TGCAGTGCCTCGCGGACTAGCGGGGGAACGCAGTATTTT
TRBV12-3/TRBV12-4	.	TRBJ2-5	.	CASSLWEEETQYF	TGTGCCAGCAGTTTATGGGAGGAAGAGACCCAGTACTTC
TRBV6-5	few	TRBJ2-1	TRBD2	CASSTEAGGRVFF	TGTGCCAGCAGTACCGAGGCTGGCGGGAGGGTGTTCTTC
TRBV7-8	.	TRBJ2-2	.	CASSLYLKGGELFF	TGTGCCAGCAGCTTATACCTCAAAGGGGGGGAGCTGTTTTTT
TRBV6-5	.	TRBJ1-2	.	CASSPNPGRANYGYTF	TGTGCCAGCAGTCCGAACCCAGGGAGAGCTAACTATGGCTACACCTTC
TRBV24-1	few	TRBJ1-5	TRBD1	CATSDSGGIGNQPQHF	TGTGCCACCAGTGACTCAGGGGGTATTGGCAATCAGCCCCAGCATTTT
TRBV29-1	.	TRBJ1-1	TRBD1	CSAKENPGQPNTEAFF	TGCAGCGCCAAGGAAAACCCGGGACAGCCGAACACTGAAGCTTTCTTT
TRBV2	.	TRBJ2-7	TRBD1	CASSVDRVSYEQYF	TGTGCCAGCAGTGTGGACAGGGTATCCTACGAGCAGTACTTC
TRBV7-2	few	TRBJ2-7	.	CASSLGGSVGYEQYF	TGTGCCAGCAGCTTAGGGGGGTCGGTCGGCTACGAGCAGTACTTC
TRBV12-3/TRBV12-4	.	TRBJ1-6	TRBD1	CASSQSTGQSPLHF	TGTGCCAGCAGCCAATCGACAGGGCAGTCACCCCTCCACTTT
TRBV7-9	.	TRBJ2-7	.	CASSSPQRRYEQYF	TGTGCCAGCAGCTCCCCTCAGCGGAGGTACGAGCAGTACTTC
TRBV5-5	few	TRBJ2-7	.	CASSLSQLSYEQYF	TGTGCCAGCAGCTTGAGTCAGCTCTCCTACGAGCAGTACTTC
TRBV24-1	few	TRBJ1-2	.	CATSDLPERGYTF	TGTGCCACCAGTGATTTGCCTGAAAGGGGCTACACCTTC
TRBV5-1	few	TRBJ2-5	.	CASSPDSAGLQETQYF	TGCGCCAGCAGCCCCGATTCCGCAGGGCTGCAAGAGACCCAGTACTTC
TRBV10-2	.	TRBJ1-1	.	CASIRNTEAFF	TGCGCCAGCATCCGGAACACTGAAGCTTTCTTT
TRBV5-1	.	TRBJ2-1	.	CASSLNGRQFNEQFF	TGCGCCAGCAGCTTAAACGGACGACAGTTTAATGAGCAGTTCTTC
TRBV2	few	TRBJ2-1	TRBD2	CASRAGLAGDEQFF	TGTGCCAGCAGAGCGGGACTAGCGGGTGATGAGCAGTTCTTC
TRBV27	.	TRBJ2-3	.	CATSSTDTQYF	TGTGCCACCTCTAGCACAGATACGCAGTATTTT
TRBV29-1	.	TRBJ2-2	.	CSVTRGSNTGDLFF	TGCAGCGTTACCAGGGGATCGAACACCGGGGATCTGTTTTTT
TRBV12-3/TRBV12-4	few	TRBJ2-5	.	CASSLAGLETQYF	TGTGCCAGCAGTTTGGCAGGGTTAGAGACCCAGTACTTC
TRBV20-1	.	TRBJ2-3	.	CSARSYQGRDPNGADTQYF	TGCAGTGCTAGATCATACCAAGGGCGGGACCCTAACGGCGCAGATACGCAGTATTTT
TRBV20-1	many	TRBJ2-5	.	CSASPASAVETQYF	TGCAGTGCTAGCCCGGCTAGCGCGGTGGAGACCCAGTACTTC
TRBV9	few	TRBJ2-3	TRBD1	CASSPQWQGAFDTQYF	TGTGCCAGCAGCCCGCAGTGGCAGGGGGCCTTTGATACGCAGTATTTT
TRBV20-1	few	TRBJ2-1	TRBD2	CSARAGTSGLNEQFF	TGCAGTGCTAGAGCCGGGACTAGCGGGTTAAATGAGCAGTTCTTC
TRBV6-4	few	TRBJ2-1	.	CASGQGMTDEQFF	TGTGCCAGCGGGCAGGGGATGACGGATGAGCAGTTCTTC
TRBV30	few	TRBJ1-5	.	CAWSRGEANNQPQHF	TGTGCCTGGAGTAGAGGCGAGGCCAACAATCAGCCCCAGCATTTT
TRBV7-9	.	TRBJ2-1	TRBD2	CASSSSGGAANEQFF	TGTGCCAGCAGCTCTAGCGGGGGGGCTGCCAATGAGCAGTTCTTC
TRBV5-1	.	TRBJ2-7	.	CASRLTYEQYF	TGCGCCAGCAGGCTAACCTACGAGCAGTACTTC
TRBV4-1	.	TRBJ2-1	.	CASSPFIGSYNEQFF	TGCGCCAGCAGCCCGTTTATAGGCTCCTACAATGAGCAGTTCTTC
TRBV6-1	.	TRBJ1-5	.	CASSERLDRQPQHF	TGTGCCAGCAGTGAAAGGTTAGATAGGCAGCCCCAGCATTTT
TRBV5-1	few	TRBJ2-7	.	CASSPTGSSYEQYF	TGCGCCAGCAGCCCCACAGGGTCCTCCTACGAGCAGTACTTC
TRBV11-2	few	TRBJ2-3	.	CAISELRSYSTDTQYF	TGTGCCATCTCCGAGCTTAGATCCTATAGCACAGATACGCAGTATTTT
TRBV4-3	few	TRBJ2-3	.	CASSQVRTNTDTQYF	TGCGCCAGCAGCCAAGTTAGGACTAACACAGATACGCAGTATTTT